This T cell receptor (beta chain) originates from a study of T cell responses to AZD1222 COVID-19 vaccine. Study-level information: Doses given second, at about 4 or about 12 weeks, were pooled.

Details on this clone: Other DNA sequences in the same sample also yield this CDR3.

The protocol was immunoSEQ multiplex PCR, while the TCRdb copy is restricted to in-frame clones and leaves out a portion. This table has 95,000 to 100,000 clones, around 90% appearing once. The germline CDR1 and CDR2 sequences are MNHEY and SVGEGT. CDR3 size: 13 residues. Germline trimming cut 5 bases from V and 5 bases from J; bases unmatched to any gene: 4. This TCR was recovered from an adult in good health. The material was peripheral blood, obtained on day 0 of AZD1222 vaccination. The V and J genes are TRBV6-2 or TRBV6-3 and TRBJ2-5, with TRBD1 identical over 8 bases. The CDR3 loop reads CASSRGQGETQYF. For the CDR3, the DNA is TGTGCCAGCAGTCGAGGACAGGGTGAGACCCAGTACTTC.